This passage covers 10 T cell receptor beta chains from one sample sequenced in a study of cytomegalovirus exposure and HLA in healthy donors. Produced via immunoSEQ multiplex PCR; TCRdb's table is partial and in-frame only. The data contain 150,000 to 200,000 clones, 84% of them singletons. What was sequenced was PBMCs. The receptors stem from a man aged 18 to 30 in good health and CMV-seropositive.

This clone was counted once. V usage is TRBV9 and J usage is TRBJ2-1, with 7 bases that match TRBD1. The CDR3 contains 15 residues. After removal of 2 bases from V and 8 bases from J, the junction contained 10 bases not matched to a gene. In germline, CDR1 is SGDLS, CDR2 YYNGEE. The CDR3 sequence: CASSVLAGGLDEQFF. The CDR3, as DNA: TGTGCCAGCAGCGTCCTAGCAGGGGGTTTGGATGAGCAGTTCTTC. The full variable domain, its missing parts supplied by reference TRBV9 and TRBJ2-1, is DSGVTQTPKHLITATGQRVTLRCSPRSGDLSVYWYQQSLDQGLQFLIQYYNGEERAKGNILERFSAQQFPDLHSELNLSSLELGDSALYFCASSVLAGGLDEQFFGPGTRLTVL.

The chain couples TRBV19 to TRBJ2-2, with D perhaps matching TRBD1 (6 bases). The V end was cut by 3 bases, the J end by 3 bases, with 11 bases between. The CDR3 spans 15 residues. Germline CDR1 reads LNHDA; CDR2 reads SQIVND (reference sequence). The CDR3 spells CASSIQDSYTGELFF. The DNA for the CDR3 is TGTGCCAGTAGTATCCAGGACAGTTACACCGGGGAGCTGTTTTTT.

The CDR3 bases are TGCGCCAGCAGCTTGGCCGGGGGGGAGGCAGATACGCAGTATTTT. Residues: CASSLAGGEADTQYF. V gene TRBV5-1 combines with J gene TRBJ2-3; 8 bases are shared with TRBD2. Per the germline V gene, CDR1 is SGHRS and CDR2 is YFSETQ. V lost 0 bases, J lost 4 bases, and 4 bases stayed unmatched. This CDR3 contains 15 residues.

This sequence joins TRBV2 and TRBJ2-7; 10 bases line up with TRBD2. CDR3 size: 15 residues. V dropped 4 bases and J dropped 5; count of bases not matched to a gene: 8. Germline V lookup: CDR1 SNHLY, CDR2 FYNNEI. CDR3 sequence (DNA): TGTGCCAGCAGTGCCCGAGCGGGAGGGCACGACGAGCAGTACTTC. It yields the protein CASSARAGGHDEQYF.

This clone came up a few times. CDR3 DNA sequence: TGTGCCAGCAGCTTGGCCACAGGGCAGAACACTGAAGCTTTCTTT. Encoded protein: CASSLATGQNTEAFF. V usage is TRBV5-6 and J usage is TRBJ1-1, with D possibly being TRBD1 (6 bases). Germline V gene sequence: CDR1 SGHDT, CDR2 YYEEEE. Trimming left V 0 bases short and J 1 base short, with 10 bases between. This CDR3 spans 15 amino acids.

This clone was recorded only once. For the CDR3, the DNA is TGTGCCAGCAGTGAAATCCCAGGGACAAGCTATGGCTACACCTTC. As protein: CASSEIPGTSYGYTF. V gene TRBV6-1 combines with J gene TRBJ1-2, with a weak D call TRBD1 (6 bases). The CDR3 totals 15 residues. V gave up 2 bases and J gave up 4 bases, with 14 bases separating them. Per the germline V gene, CDR1 is MNHNS and CDR2 is SASEGT.

The rearrangement joins TRBV29-1 to TRBJ1-4; no clear D. CDR3 length: 13 amino acids. In germline, CDR1 is SQVTM, CDR2 ANQGSEA. Trimming left V 7 bases short and J 0 bases short, with 9 bases between. This chain's CDR3 is CSANYATNEKLFF. The CDR3 DNA reads as TGCAGCGCCAACTATGCAACTAATGAAAAACTGTTTTTT.

The chain combines TRBV28 with TRBJ2-4, with D possibly matching TRBD2 (5 bases). Germline CDR1 and CDR2: MDHEN and SYDVKM. Trimming removed 8 bases from V and 0 bases from J, with 14 bases in between. CDR3 length equals 15 residues. CDR3 nucleotides: TGTGCCAGCGTAGACGGGAAGATAGCCAAAAACATTCAGTACTTC. Protein product: CASVDGKIAKNIQYF.

The V and J genes are TRBV2 and TRBJ1-2; 7 nucleotides agree with TRBD1. Germline CDR1 is SNHLY and CDR2 is FYNNEI. The CDR3 runs 14 residues. V lost 6 bases to trimming and J lost 5 bases; unmatched junction nucleotides: 9. CDR3 loop: CASSPRQGQYGYTF. Written as DNA, the CDR3 is TGTGCCAGCAGCCCGCGGCAGGGACAGTATGGCTACACCTTC.

This chain uses TRBV28 with TRBJ2-2, with 8 bases identical to TRBD1. Germline CDR1 is MDHEN and CDR2 is SYDVKM. The V and J ends lost 1 base and 4 bases, in that order; junction bases with no gene match: 5. This CDR3 has 16 residues. CDR3 in DNA: TGTGCCAGCAGTTTATATGGACAGGGAGGCACCGGGGAGCTGTTTTTT. It encodes CASSLYGQGGTGELFF. The full variable domain, its missing parts supplied by reference TRBV28 and TRBJ2-2, is DVKVTQSSRYLVKRTGEKVFLECVQDMDHENMFWYRQDPGLGLRLIYFSYDVKMKEKGDIPEGYSVSREKKERFSLILESASTNQTSMYLCASSLYGQGGTGELFFGEGSRLTVL.